The 28 T cell receptor beta chains in this list originate from one sample, sequenced in a study of blood T cell repertoires in COVID-19. Profiling relied on immunoSEQ multiplex PCR, and the TCRdb table lists in-frame clones only, not all of them. Here the sample spans 140,000 to 150,000 clones, approximately 86% being singletons. The material sequenced was PBMCs or T cells enriched from blood (not recorded which). The source of these receptors is a woman in her 40s who had been exposed to COVID-19.

V usage is TRBV12-5 and J usage is TRBJ1-5; D is ambiguous. The germline V and J ends were trimmed by 0 bases and 1 base, with 13 bases remaining between them. This CDR3 is 17 amino acids long. Per the germline V gene, CDR1 is LGHNT and CDR2 is FRNRAP. The DNA of the CDR3 is TGTGCTAGTGGTTTGGTAGTGGGAGGGTACAGCAATCAGCCCCAGCATTTT. This translates into CASGLVVGGYSNQPQHF.

The V and J genes are TRBV7-6 and TRBJ1-1; perhaps TRBD1 as D (6 bases). The CDR3 is made up of 14 amino acids. CDR1 is SGHVS and CDR2 is FNYEAQ in the germline V gene. V was shortened by 2 bases and J by 8 bases, with 15 bases between the two germline ends. The CDR3 DNA is TGTGCCAGCAGCTTACAAGAGGGACAATGGGAAGCTTTCTTT. This encodes CASSLQEGQWEAFF.

In this sample, this clone turned up many times. The rearrangement uses TRBV19 and TRBJ2-2; TRBD1 is a possible D gene (6 bases). The V and J ends lost 3 bases and 3 bases respectively, with 8 bases between them. This CDR3 region has 14 residues. CDR1 and CDR2 from the germline V gene are LNHDA and SQIVND (reference sequence). The CDR3 reads CASSINRDTGELFF. CDR3 nucleotides: TGTGCCAGTAGTATCAACAGGGACACCGGGGAGCTGTTTTTT.

This clone was picked up one time. The chain uses TRBV4-1 and TRBJ2-5; D is possibly TRBD1 (7 bases). Germline V CDR1 and CDR2: MGHRA, YSYEKL. The CDR3 has 16 amino acids. Deletions cut 4 bases from V and 5 bases from J, with 20 bases between. The CDR3 region has the DNA TGCGCCAGCAGCCTGAGAGCAGGGGGGTTGGGGGAGACCCAGTACTTC. It codes for CASSLRAGGLGETQYF.

The chain joins TRBV2 to TRBJ1-1, with 9 bases matching TRBD1. Germline CDR1 is SNHLY and CDR2 is FYNNEI. Germline trimming cut 6 bases from V and 4 bases from J; bases unmatched to any gene: 6. The CDR3 is made up of 14 amino acids. The CDR3 reads CASSQDRGSTEAFF. DNA for the CDR3: TGTGCCAGCAGCCAGGACAGGGGCTCCACTGAAGCTTTCTTT.

The rearrangement links TRBV7-7 to TRBJ2-5, with D possibly matching TRBD2 (6 bases). The ends were cut back, 4 bases at V and 9 bases at J, with 9 bases in the middle. The CDR3 consists of 11 residues. Germline CDR1 and CDR2: SSHAT and FNYEAQ (reference sequence). In DNA, the CDR3 is TGTGCCAGCAGCTCCGGGACTTCCCAGTACTTC. Amino acid sequence: CASSSGTSQYF.

V and J are TRBV18 and TRBJ2-7; D remains unclear. CDR1 is KGHSH, CDR2 LQKENI, per germline. V gave up 3 bases and J gave up 3 bases, with 9 bases separating them. This CDR3 is built from 13 residues. The CDR3 sequence: CASSPQDNYEQYF. CDR3 coding DNA: TGTGCCAGCTCACCCCAGGATAACTACGAGCAGTACTTC. The full variable domain, its missing parts supplied by reference TRBV18 and TRBJ2-7, is NAGVMQNPRHLVRRRGQEARLRCSPMKGHSHVYWYRQLPEEGLKFMVYLQKENIIDESGMPKERFSAEFPKEGPSILRIQQVVRGDSAAYFCASSPQDNYEQYFGPGTRLTVT.

The rearrangement joins TRBV11-3 to TRBJ2-1; 8 bases fit TRBD2. The CDR3 consists of 14 residues. Trimming took 2 bases from V and 11 from J; bases not matched to a gene: 8. Germline V lookup: CDR1 SGHNT, CDR2 YENEEA. CDR3 DNA sequence: TGTGCCAGCAGCTTACGCGCCGGGGGGGCCCAGCAGTTCTTC. It is translated as CASSLRAGGAQQFF.

The chain links TRBV7-2 to TRBJ1-1; D gene uncertain. V was cut by 2 bases and J by 7 bases, with 11 bases left in between. In germline, CDR1 is SGHTA, CDR2 FQGNSA. The CDR3 runs to 13 residues. The CDR3 DNA reads as TGTGCCAGCAGCTTATACGAGGCAGATGAAGCTTTCTTT. Protein: CASSLYEADEAFF.

This chain links TRBV11-2 with TRBJ1-1; D perhaps matches TRBD1 (6 bases). This CDR3 has 14 amino acids. In germline, CDR1 is SGHAT, CDR2 FQNNGV. Trimming stripped 2 bases from V and 3 bases from J, with 10 bases between. CDR3 coding DNA: TGTGCCAGCAGCTTACAGGGGACCGACACTGAAGCTTTCTTT. Its protein product is CASSLQGTDTEAFF.

The V and J genes are TRBV21-1 and TRBJ1-5; the table's D gene call, TRBD1, was not cross checked with the DNA. TRBV21-1 is given as a pseudogene. The length of the CDR3 is 13 residues. The CDR3 DNA is TGTGCCAGCAGCGACAGGGCTGGACAGCCCCAGCATTTT. It translates to CASSDRAGQPQHF.

This clone was observed once. The V and J genes are TRBV9 and TRBJ1-3; D is undetermined. The CDR3 runs to 14 residues. CDR1 is SGDLS, CDR2 YYNGEE, per germline. V was cut by 2 bases and J by 2 bases, with 8 bases left in between. CDR3 nucleotides: TGTGCCAGCAGCGTGAGGGCGGCTGGAAACACCATATATTTT. The encoded protein is CASSVRAAGNTIYF. The full variable domain, in which reference TRBV9 and TRBJ1-3 provide the parts outside the CDR3, is DSGVTQTPKHLITATGQRVTLRCSPRSGDLSVYWYQQSLDQGLQFLIQYYNGEERAKGNILERFSAQQFPDLHSELNLSSLELGDSALYFCASSVRAAGNTIYFGEGSWLTVV.

The V gene is TRBV7-2, the J gene TRBJ1-5; 8 bases match TRBD1. V gave up 5 bases and J gave up 2 bases; unmatched junction bases: 2. Germline CDR1 reads SGHTA; CDR2 reads FQGNSA. This CDR3 has 14 residues. The CDR3 sequence: CASSLTGGNQPQHF. As DNA, the CDR3 is TGTGCCAGCAGCCTGACAGGGGGCAATCAGCCCCAGCATTTT.

This chain joins TRBV28 and TRBJ1-2; TRBD1 might be the D (5 bases). Trimming removed 5 bases at V and 2 bases at J, with 12 bases between. Germline-derived CDR1 and CDR2 are MDHEN and SYDVKM. CDR3 length: 14 residues. The CDR3 loop is CASSPLAGNYGYTF. CDR3 nucleotides: TGTGCCAGCAGTCCCCTGGCAGGGAACTATGGCTACACCTTC.

This chain uses TRBV10-3 with TRBJ2-3; 11 bases map to TRBD1. Germline CDR1 is ENHRY and CDR2 is SYGVKD. The CDR3 spans 15 residues. J was trimmed by 5 bases and V by 7 bases; bases with no gene match: 8. DNA for the CDR3: TGTGCCATCACCTTAACGGGACAGGGGGGAGATACGCAGTATTTT. Amino acid sequence: CAITLTGQGGDTQYF.

The table lists this clone with a count of one. The rearrangement links TRBV5-4 to TRBJ2-5; D ambiguous. The CDR3 length is 13 residues. Trimming cost V 7 bases and J 3 bases, with 13 bases left between them. Germline V CDR1 and CDR2: SGHNT, YYREEE (reference sequence). The CDR3 protein is CASWSSEKETQYF. The CDR3 region has the DNA TGTGCCAGCTGGTCCAGCGAGAAAGAGACCCAGTACTTC.

As regards this clone: In the same sample, other DNA sequences code for this CDR3. The gene calls are TRBV9 and TRBJ1-1; D is uncertain. CDR1 and CDR2 from the germline V gene are SGDLS and YYNGEE. This CDR3 has 15 residues. The V end lost 0 bases, the J end lost 0 bases, and 9 bases lay between the germline ends. The CDR3 region is CASSVGGLMNTEAFF. CDR3 nucleotide sequence: TGTGCCAGCAGCGTAGGAGGGCTCATGAACACTGAAGCTTTCTTT.

The chain joins TRBV12-5 to TRBJ1-1; no definite D call. This CDR3 has 14 residues. The ends were cut back, 1 base at V and 12 bases at J, with 18 bases in the middle. Looked up from germline, CDR1 is LGHNT and CDR2 is FRNRAP. The CDR3: CASGLAGGYISPFF. CDR3 sequence (DNA): TGTGCTAGTGGTTTGGCCGGAGGGTACATATCCCCTTTCTTT.

This chain connects TRBV6-5 to TRBJ2-6, with a tentative D call TRBD1 (5 bases). CDR1 is MNHEY, CDR2 SVGAGI, per germline. The CDR3 runs 13 residues. V lost 7 bases and J lost 4, with 8 bases in between. CDR3 sequence (DNA): TGTGCCAGCAAAGGGGTCGGGGCCAACGTCCTGACTTTC. It codes for CASKGVGANVLTF.

The V gene is TRBV4-2, the J gene TRBJ1-3, with D possibly TRBD1 on 6 matching bases. V dropped 1 base and J dropped 2 bases, with 9 bases sitting between them. The length of the CDR3 is 15 residues. Germline assignment: CDR1 LGHNA and CDR2 YNFKEQ. The CDR3 region is CASSQGGGPGNTIYF. CDR3 nucleotides: TGTGCCAGCAGCCAAGGAGGGGGACCTGGAAACACCATATATTTT.

The V gene is TRBV10-3, the J gene TRBJ2-5; tentatively, D is TRBD1 (5 bases). CDR1 and CDR2 (germline): ENHRY, SYGVKD. The CDR3 has 12 amino acids. V was trimmed by 10 bases and J by 4 bases, leaving 13 bases between them. In DNA, the CDR3 is TGTGCCACCGCCCAGGGCGGAGAGACCCAGTACTTC. This encodes CATAQGGETQYF.

This clone was observed a handful of times. This sequence joins TRBV5-4 and TRBJ2-2, with a possible D match to TRBD1 (5 bases). Germline V CDR1 and CDR2: SGHNT, YYREEE (reference sequence). V lost 0 bases and J 5 bases, leaving 14 bases between the germline ends. The CDR3 extends over 16 amino acids. The CDR3 DNA is TGTGCCAGCAGCTTGGGCGCCCCAGGGTGGACCGGGGAGCTGTTTTTT. Amino acid sequence: CASSLGAPGWTGELFF.

The V and J genes are TRBV19 and TRBJ2-4; the D gene is possibly TRBD2 (5 bases). Trimming took 8 bases from V and 1 from J, leaving 15 bases between them. CDR1 is LNHDA and CDR2 is SQIVND in the germline V gene (reference sequence). This CDR3 comprises 15 residues. CDR3 loop: CASGATGNAKNIQYF. The CDR3 coding sequence is TGTGCCAGTGGTGCAACCGGGAACGCCAAAAACATTCAGTACTTC.

For the CDR3, the DNA is TGTGCCAGCTCACCGGGGGACAGGGATAATTCACCCCTCCACTTT. It is translated as CASSPGDRDNSPLHF. This rearrangement joins TRBV18 to TRBJ1-6; TRBD1 agrees at 9 bases. The CDR3 runs 15 residues. V dropped 3 bases and J dropped 5; count of bases not matched to a gene: 2. Germline lookup yields CDR1 KGHSH and CDR2 LQKENI.

This sequence joins TRBV5-1 and TRBJ2-3; D is perhaps TRBD1 (6 bases). Per the germline V gene, CDR1 is SGHRS and CDR2 is YFSETQ. The CDR3 runs to 14 residues. V was cut by 5 bases and J by 2 bases, with 12 bases left in between. CDR3: CASSRGGYTDTQYF. The CDR3 DNA is TGCGCCAGCAGTCGTGGGGGCTACACAGATACGCAGTATTTT. Filled out from reference TRBV5-1 and TRBJ2-3, the complete variable domain reads KAGVTQTPRYLIKTRGQQVTLSCSPISGHRSVSWYQQTPGQGLQFLFEYFSETQRNKGNFPGRFSGRQFSNSRSEMNVSTLELGDSALYLCASSRGGYTDTQYFGPGTRLTVL.

The chain recombines TRBV6-2 or TRBV6-3 with TRBJ2-1; 8 bases line up with TRBD2. The CDR3 consists of 13 residues. Germline V gene sequence: CDR1 MNHEY, CDR2 SVGEGT. Unmatched junction bases numbered 3, after V lost 1 base and J lost 10 bases. CDR3 residues: CASSYLASGEQFF. In nucleotides, the CDR3 is TGTGCCAGCAGTTACTTGGCTAGCGGGGAGCAGTTCTTC.

V and J are TRBV4-3 and TRBJ1-3; a weak D match, TRBD1 (5 bases). This CDR3 comprises 13 residues. Germline loops: CDR1 LGHNA, CDR2 YSLEER. With 5 bases removed from V and 4 bases from J, the gap between germline ends came to 9 bases. The CDR3 protein is CASSSTEGNTIYF. The CDR3, as DNA: TGCGCCAGCAGCTCGACAGAAGGAAACACCATATATTTT.

This chain uses TRBV2 with TRBJ1-4, with 8 nucleotides matching TRBD1. This CDR3 contains 16 residues. J gave up 4 bases and V 8 bases, and 12 bases lay outside the gene matches. Germline V gives CDR1 SNHLY, CDR2 FYNNEI. CDR3 protein: CASSSGTGTFNEKLFF. The CDR3 coding sequence is TGTGCCAGCTCATCCGGGACAGGAACCTTTAATGAAAAACTGTTTTTT. Looking up the rest from reference TRBV2 and TRBJ1-4 gives the full variable domain: EPEVTQTPSHQVTQMGQEVILRCVPISNHLYFYWYRQILGQKVEFLVSFYNNEISEKSEIFDDQFSVERPDGSNFTLKIRSTKLEDSAMYFCASSSGTGTFNEKLFFGSGTQLSVL.